What follows is one T cell receptor (beta chain) and its context. The antigen is undetermined. This record comes from a study of T cell repertoires in cytomegalovirus infection. In the study overall: The public TCR beta signatures pointed to both CMV infection and matching HLA type. Study findings and constraints: HLA-C-restricted CMV-specific TCR beta clonotypes were dominant in the ex vivo response. The cumulative frequency of public TCR beta families identified carriers of CMV plus the relevant HLA.

The germline V gene has CDR1 SGHTA and CDR2 FQGTGA. The CDR3 sequence is 13 residues long. Trimming took off 5 bases at V and 10 bases at J, with 15 bases between the two ends. TCRdb redid the calling of the reads with MiXCR, one entry per CDR3 protein. The sample has 200,000 or so distinct CDR3 sequences; approximately 20% are singletons. The specimen was PBMCs. This rearrangement joins TRBV7-3 to TRBJ2-1; maybe TRBD1 (6 bases). This TCR was recovered from a human donor in good health (CMV status not recorded). Some clones in this sample may be carry-over from other donors' samples. This chain's CDR3 is CASSPLTGTEQFF. The CDR3 DNA follows: TGTGCCAGCAGCCCCCTAACAGGGACCGAGCAGTTCTTC.